Following are 15 T cell receptor beta chains from one sample sequenced in a study of early T cells in non-severe SARS-CoV-2 infection. TCRdb independently ran MiXCR on the 5' RACE reads; one entry per CDR3 protein. This sample has tens of thousands of distinct CDR3 sequences; 12% occur once, and the top ten carry 3.5% to 5%. The sequenced sample was whole blood, obtained at baseline. The origin of the receptors is an adult who was a healthcare worker with PCR-confirmed SARS-CoV-2 infection or an uninfected control (not recorded which).

This clonotype was counted only a few times. V usage is TRBV11-2 and J usage is TRBJ2-7, with 7 bases aligning to TRBD1. V gave up 0 bases and J gave up 6 bases; unmatched junction bases: 5. The CDR3 length is 14 residues. Looked up from germline, CDR1 is SGHAT and CDR2 is FQNNGV. CDR3 DNA: TGTGCCAGCAGCTTAGAAGGGGGCAATGCCGAGCAGTACTTC. Protein sequence: CASSLEGGNAEQYF.

V usage is TRBV11-2 and J usage is TRBJ1-5; possible D gene TRBD1, 5 bases. This CDR3 spans 15 amino acids. Germline V gene data show CDR1 as SGHAT and CDR2 as FQNNGV. Trimming took 0 bases from V and 7 from J, leaving 13 bases between them. The DNA of the CDR3 is TGTGCCAGCAGCTTAGATATGGGGGAATTGCAGCCCCAGCATTTT. Its translation is CASSLDMGELQPQHF.

The chain employs TRBV2 and TRBJ2-1; 7 nucleotides line up with TRBD2. V lost 2 bases to trimming and J lost 15 bases; unmatched junction nucleotides: 13. The CDR3 contains 14 residues. CDR1 is SNHLY and CDR2 is FYNNEI in the germline V gene. CDR3 sequence (DNA): TGTGCCAGCAGTGAACGTCTAGCGGACCCCGTTCTGTTCTTC. Amino acids: CASSERLADPVLFF.

This clonotype was observed a few times. The chain carries TRBV3-1 and TRBJ2-5; D may be TRBD2 (6 bases). There are 14 residues in the CDR3. Germline CDR1 and CDR2: LGHDT and YNNKEL (reference sequence). With 2 bases removed from V and 4 bases from J, the gap between germline ends came to 11 bases. CDR3 residues: CASSQPGVPETQYF. CDR3 nucleotide sequence: TGTGCCAGCAGCCAACCGGGAGTACCAGAGACCCAGTACTTC.

This clonotype was observed many times. In DNA, the CDR3 is TGCAGCGTTGGGGACCGTCTCAACGAGCAGTACTTC. This gives the protein CSVGDRLNEQYF. The gene calls are TRBV29-1 and TRBJ2-7; D possibly matches TRBD1 or TRBD2 (5 bases each). The germline V and J ends were trimmed by 4 bases and 5 bases, with 12 bases remaining between them. The CDR3 has 12 amino acids. Germline V lookup: CDR1 SQVTM, CDR2 ANQGSEA.

V is TRBV14 and J is TRBJ2-5, with D hard to call. Germline V lookup: CDR1 SGHDN, CDR2 FVKESK. V lost 1 base, J lost 0 bases, and 15 bases lay in between. The CDR3 length is 17 residues. The CDR3 loop reads CASSQANGHEYQETQYF. The CDR3 DNA follows: TGTGCCAGCAGCCAAGCCAACGGTCATGAGTACCAAGAGACCCAGTACTTC.

In this sample, this clonotype turned up a few times. V gene TRBV20-1 combines with J gene TRBJ2-1; 10 bases fit TRBD2. The CDR3 is 16 amino acids. Germline V lookup: CDR1 DFQATT, CDR2 SNEGSKA (reference sequence). V lost 3 bases, J lost 8 bases, and 13 bases stayed unmatched. The CDR3 loop reads CSARASGRGRQDEQFF. DNA of the CDR3: TGCAGTGCTAGGGCGAGCGGGAGGGGTCGTCAGGATGAGCAGTTCTTC.

In this sample, this clonotype turned up a few times. CDR3: CSADRDRGYTEAFF. The CDR3 region has the DNA TGCAGTGCTGACCGGGACAGGGGGTACACTGAAGCTTTCTTT. This rearrangement joins TRBV20-1 to TRBJ1-1; 11 positions match TRBD1. Trimming at V came to 5 bases and at J to 3 bases, leaving 5 bases not matched to a gene. Germline values: CDR1 DFQATT, CDR2 SNEGSKA (reference sequence). This CDR3 contains 14 residues.

This clonotype was counted only a few times. The chain uses TRBV9 and TRBJ2-5; unclear D gene. The V and J ends lost 4 bases and 4 bases respectively, with 14 bases between them. The CDR3 runs 14 residues. Germline V gene sequence: CDR1 SGDLS, CDR2 YYNGEE. The DNA of the CDR3 is TGTGCCAGCAGCATGTCCGGGTTTCGAGAGACCCAGTACTTC. Translation gives CASSMSGFRETQYF.

The DNA of the CDR3 is TGCGCCAGCAACTCTTTCAGTGAGGGTGCGAACACTGAAGCTTTCTTT. This gives the protein CASNSFSEGANTEAFF. This chain joins TRBV5-1 and TRBJ1-1; D is unclear. Germline loops: CDR1 SGHRS, CDR2 YFSETQ. CDR3 length equals 16 residues. Trimming cost V 6 bases and J 1 base, with 19 bases left between them.

The V and J genes are TRBV25-1 and TRBJ2-1; 9 positions agree with TRBD2. Trimming removed 6 bases from V and 0 bases from J; junction bases left unmatched: 15. This CDR3 contains 19 residues. Germline V gene sequence: CDR1 MGHDK, CDR2 SYGVNS. CDR3 in DNA: TGTGCCAGCAGCCATACAGGCGCGGGGGGGCCGGGCTCCTACAATGAGCAGTTCTTC. This codes for CASSHTGAGGPGSYNEQFF.

This clonotype was counted between two and nine times. The chain couples TRBV7-6 to TRBJ2-3; D is unresolved. The ends were cut back, 4 bases at V and 2 bases at J, with 4 bases in the middle. This CDR3 contains 12 residues. Germline V CDR1 and CDR2: SGHVS, FNYEAQ. For the CDR3, the DNA is TGTGCCAGCAGCTACCTCACAGATACGCAGTATTTT. This sequence encodes CASSYLTDTQYF.

V usage is TRBV3-1 and J usage is TRBJ2-5; no firm D call. Germline CDR1 LGHDT, CDR2 YNNKEL (reference sequence). V was clipped by 8 bases and J by 3 bases, with 7 bases between them. The CDR3 spans 11 residues. The CDR3 loop is CASHGKETQYF. The CDR3 bases are TGTGCCAGCCATGGAAAAGAGACCCAGTACTTC.

This clonotype was observed many times. The chain joins TRBV6-6 to TRBJ1-5, with D uncertain. The germline V gene encodes CDR1 MNHNY and CDR2 SVGAGI (reference sequence). V was shortened by 0 bases and J by 6 bases, with 12 bases between the two germline ends. The CDR3 is 15 amino acids. The CDR3 protein is CASSYSLSVGQPQHF. In nucleotides, the CDR3 is TGTGCCAGCAGTTACTCATTAAGCGTGGGTCAGCCCCAGCATTTT.

The gene calls are TRBV19 and TRBJ2-7; 10 bases map to TRBD1. Germline lookup yields CDR1 LNHDA and CDR2 SQIVND (reference sequence). V dropped 6 bases and J dropped 3; count of bases not matched to a gene: 5. This CDR3 region has 14 residues. CDR3 residues: CASSRDRGGYEQYF. The CDR3 bases are TGTGCCAGTAGCAGGGACAGGGGCGGCTACGAGCAGTACTTC.